These 10 T cell receptor beta chains were all obtained from the same sample, sequenced in a study of shared T cell receptors in the human thymus. The repertoire was sequenced with immunoSEQ multiplex PCR; TCRdb's copy has only in-frame clones and lacks some. The table includes about 730,000 clones, approximately 85% detected once. These sequences were also reported in another study, on human thymus T cells.

Input material: thymocytes. The source is a girl under three years old with a congenital heart defect.

The rearrangement joins TRBV6-1 to TRBJ2-7; D is perhaps TRBD1 (5 bases). Trimming shortened V by 7 bases and J by 6 bases, and 19 bases separated the two germline ends. There are 14 residues in the CDR3. In germline, CDR1 is MNHNS, CDR2 SASEGT. The CDR3 DNA is TGTGCCAGCATTTCACAGGCCCAGAAGGGCGAGCAGTACTTC. It translates to CASISQAQKGEQYF.

The genes are TRBV7-2 and TRBJ2-7; D perhaps matches TRBD1 (5 bases). V lost 4 bases and J 9 bases, leaving 31 bases between the germline ends. The CDR3 extends over 18 amino acids. Germline loops: CDR1 SGHTA, CDR2 FQGNSA. The CDR3 coding sequence is TGTGCCAGCAGCTGTACTTGGGGCCACAAACCATCTACGACGGGGCAGTACTTC. Protein sequence: CASSCTWGHKPSTTGQYF.

The V and J genes are TRBV14 and TRBJ1-2, with D perhaps matching TRBD1 (6 bases). V was clipped by 4 bases and J by 12 bases, with 18 bases between them. The CDR3 is 13 residues long. Germline V CDR1 and CDR2: SGHDN, FVKESK. The CDR3 region has the DNA TGTGCCAGCAGCCCCCGGACAGCAGATGGGGACACCTTC. Protein: CASSPRTADGDTF.

This chain links TRBV7-2 with TRBJ1-6; 9 bases are shared with TRBD1. The trim removed 5 bases at V and 7 bases at J, leaving 9 bases unmatched. Germline CDR1 reads SGHTA; CDR2 reads FQGNSA. The CDR3 covers 16 residues. The DNA for the CDR3 is TGTGCCAGCAGCCGCCCCCCCGGGACAGGGAATTCACCCCTCCACTTT. Its protein product is CASSRPPGTGNSPLHF.

The chain carries TRBV19 and TRBJ1-1; D uncertain. In germline, CDR1 is LNHDA, CDR2 SQIVND (reference sequence). V was cut by 0 bases and J by 8 bases, with 16 bases left in between. This CDR3 is built from 15 residues. CDR3 residues: CASSIEAEGRGEAFF. CDR3 DNA: TGTGCCAGTAGTATAGAAGCCGAAGGGCGGGGAGAAGCTTTCTTT.

This clone was counted a single time. This rearrangement joins TRBV5-4 to TRBJ1-2; 8 nucleotides agree with TRBD1. Germline CDR1 reads SGHNT; CDR2 reads YYREEE (reference sequence). V was clipped by 4 bases and J by 8 bases; unmatched bases: 19. This CDR3 region has 17 residues. The CDR3 loop is CASSPPGQALLQAGYTF. DNA for the CDR3: TGTGCCAGCAGCCCCCCGGGACAGGCCCTCCTTCAAGCGGGCTACACCTTC.

V and J are TRBV5-4 and TRBJ1-1; 9 bases are shared with TRBD1. Germline trimming cut 5 bases from V and 1 base from J; bases unmatched to any gene: 3. The CDR3 totals 14 residues. Germline V CDR1 and CDR2: SGHNT, YYREEE (reference sequence). CDR3 nucleotide sequence: TGTGCCAGCAGTCGGACAGGGGCGAACACTGAAGCTTTCTTT. Its translation: CASSRTGANTEAFF.

The chain uses TRBV5-4 and TRBJ1-1; D remains unclear. V lost 1 base, J lost 6 bases, and 7 bases lay in between. Germline V gene lookup returns CDR1 SGHNT and CDR2 YYREEE (reference sequence). The CDR3 covers 12 residues. CDR3 bases: TGTGCCAGCAGCTTGTTGCAGGCTGAAGCTTTCTTT. It is translated as CASSLLQAEAFF.

This clone was counted a single time. The chain joins TRBV2 to TRBJ1-2; TRBD1 might be the D (5 bases). This CDR3 is built from 14 residues. V shed 6 bases and J shed 5 bases, with 16 bases lying between them. Germline-derived CDR1 and CDR2 are SNHLY and FYNNEI. The CDR3 nucleotides read TGTGCCAGCAGACCCTCAGGGCTATATTATGGCTACACCTTC. Its protein is CASRPSGLYYGYTF.

The chain combines TRBV5-6 with TRBJ1-2; D is uncertain. V was cut by 2 bases and J by 2 bases, with 13 bases left in between. This CDR3 contains 15 residues. CDR1 is SGHDT and CDR2 is YYEEEE in the germline V gene. CDR3 DNA: TGTGCCAGCAGCTTTTACAAACAGAACAACTATGGCTACACCTTC. It codes for CASSFYKQNNYGYTF. Supplemented by reference TRBV5-6 and TRBJ1-2, the full variable domain reads DAGVTQSPTHLIKTRGQQVTLRCSPKSGHDTVSWYQQALGQGPQFIFQYYEEEERQRGNFPDRFSGHQFPNYSSELNVNALLLGDSALYLCASSFYKQNNYGYTFGSGTRLTVV.